This T cell receptor (beta chain) was retrieved from a study of blood T cell repertoires in COVID-19. Study information: The cDNA or gDNA used as material had been derived from T cells, B-cell-depleted T cells, or PBMCs.

This clone was recorded a few times. Method: immunoSEQ multiplex PCR; TCRdb's copy keeps in-frame clones and lacks some. The sample lists 130,000 to 150,000 clones, about four fifths occurring once. CDR3 length: 19 residues. Germline CDR1 SGHTA, CDR2 FQGNSA. Trimming at V came to 2 bases and at J to 9 bases, leaving 16 bases not matched to a gene. Sequenced sample: peripheral blood. The sequence was obtained from a human donor in a cohort sampled during active COVID-19. This sequence joins TRBV7-2 and TRBJ2-5; 15 bases are shared with TRBD2. The CDR3 loop is CASSLRTSGGDPGLRAQYF. In DNA, the CDR3 is TGTGCCAGCAGCTTAAGGACTAGCGGGGGGGACCCAGGGCTAAGGGCCCAGTACTTC.